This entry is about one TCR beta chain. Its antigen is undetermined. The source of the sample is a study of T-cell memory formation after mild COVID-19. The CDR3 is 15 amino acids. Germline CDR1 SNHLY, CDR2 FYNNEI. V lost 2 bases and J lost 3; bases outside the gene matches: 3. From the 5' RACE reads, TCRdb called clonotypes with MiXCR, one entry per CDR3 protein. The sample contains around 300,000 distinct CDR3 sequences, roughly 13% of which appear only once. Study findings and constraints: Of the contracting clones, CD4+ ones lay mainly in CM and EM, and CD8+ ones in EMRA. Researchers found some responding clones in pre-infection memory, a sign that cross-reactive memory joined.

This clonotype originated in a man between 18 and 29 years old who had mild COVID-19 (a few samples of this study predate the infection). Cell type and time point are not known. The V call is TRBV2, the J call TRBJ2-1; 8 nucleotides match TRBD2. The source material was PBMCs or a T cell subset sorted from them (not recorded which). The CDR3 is CASSESLAGYNEQFF. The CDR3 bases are TGTGCCAGCAGTGAAAGCCTAGCGGGCTACAATGAGCAGTTCTTC.